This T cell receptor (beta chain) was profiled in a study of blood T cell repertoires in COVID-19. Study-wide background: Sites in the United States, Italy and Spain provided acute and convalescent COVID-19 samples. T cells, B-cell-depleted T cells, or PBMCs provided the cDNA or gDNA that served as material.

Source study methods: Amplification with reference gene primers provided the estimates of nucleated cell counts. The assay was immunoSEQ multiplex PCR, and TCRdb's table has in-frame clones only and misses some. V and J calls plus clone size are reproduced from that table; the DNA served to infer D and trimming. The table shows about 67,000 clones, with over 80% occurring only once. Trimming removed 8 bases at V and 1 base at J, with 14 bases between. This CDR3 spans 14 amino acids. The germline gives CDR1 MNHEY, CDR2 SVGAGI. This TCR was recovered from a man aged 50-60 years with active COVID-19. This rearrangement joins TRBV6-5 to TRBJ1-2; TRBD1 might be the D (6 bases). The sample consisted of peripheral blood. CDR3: CASEAGVHNYGYTF. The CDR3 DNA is TGTGCCAGCGAAGCAGGGGTTCATAACTATGGCTACACCTTC.